These T cell receptor beta chains were read from a single sample in a study of blood T cell repertoires in COVID-19. Data came from immunoSEQ multiplex PCR; TCRdb stores just in-frame clones and leaves some out. The data contain about 120,000 clones, 85% to 90% of them singletons. The sequenced sample consisted of peripheral blood. The source of these receptors is a man in his 70s with active or convalescent COVID-19. CDR3s include the opening cysteine and the closing phenylalanine or tryptophan. A D gene is named only where the DNA matches it firmly. Some rows mark clone size as missing; the rest say once, few, many or name a class of expanded clone.

abundance	v_gene	j_gene	d_gene	CDR3aa	CDR3nt
.	TRBV12-3/TRBV12-4	TRBJ2-5	.	CASRPESQETQYF	TGTGCCAGCAGGCCCGAGTCCCAAGAGACCCAGTACTTC
.	TRBV19	TRBJ2-2	TRBD2	CASSTNGGRSTGELFF	TGTGCCAGTAGTACAAACGGCGGGAGATCCACCGGGGAGCTGTTTTTT
.	TRBV29-1	TRBJ1-1	.	CSVDVAYGTEAFF	TGCAGCGTTGATGTTGCCTACGGGACTGAAGCTTTCTTT
many	TRBV28	TRBJ2-1	.	CASSALGGLSYNEQFF	TGTGCCAGCAGTGCACTCGGAGGACTCTCCTACAATGAGCAGTTCTTC
.	TRBV5-1	TRBJ2-1	.	CASSFSTGAYNEQFF	TGCGCCAGCAGCTTCAGCACCGGGGCCTACAATGAGCAGTTCTTC
.	TRBV19	TRBJ2-7	TRBD2	CASSPPGLVGDEQYF	TGTGCCAGTAGCCCCCCTGGACTAGTCGGCGACGAGCAGTACTTC
.	TRBV5-6	TRBJ2-2	TRBD2	CASSLVREDTGELFF	TGTGCCAGCAGCTTGGTCCGGGAGGACACCGGGGAGCTGTTTTTT
.	TRBV18	TRBJ2-1	.	CASSQPSRGEQFF	TGTGCCAGCTCTCAGCCCTCCCGGGGTGAGCAGTTCTTC
.	TRBV19	TRBJ2-1	TRBD2	CASSIEGRGEEQFF	TGTGCCAGTAGTATAGAAGGGCGGGGGGAAGAGCAGTTCTTC
once	TRBV10-3	TRBJ1-1	.	CAISESGGDGAFF	TGTGCCATCAGTGAGTCAGGGGGGGATGGGGCTTTCTTT
.	TRBV6-5	TRBJ1-2	.	CASRAGGSLYGYTF	TGTGCCAGCAGGGCTGGGGGCAGCCTTTATGGCTACACCTTC
.	TRBV21-1	TRBJ2-7	.	CASSRETVQGQYF	TGTGCCAGCAGCAGAGAAACAGTCCAGGGGCAGTACTTC
.	TRBV4-2	TRBJ1-1	TRBD1	CASSQEGTGGRAFF	TGTGCCAGCAGCCAAGAAGGGACAGGGGGCCGGGCTTTCTTT
.	TRBV28	TRBJ2-7	TRBD1	CASRDLPGQGSYEQYF	TGTGCCAGCAGGGATCTTCCGGGACAGGGCTCCTACGAGCAGTACTTC
.	TRBV27	TRBJ2-7	TRBD1	CASTSLTGQHEQYF	TGTGCCAGCACCTCCCTGACAGGGCAGCACGAGCAGTACTTC
.	TRBV6-5	TRBJ2-7	TRBD2	CASRITSGVTYEQYF	TGTGCCAGCAGGATTACTAGCGGGGTTACCTACGAGCAGTACTTC
.	TRBV15	TRBJ2-1	.	CATSRAGGNNEQFF	TGTGCCACCAGCAGAGCTGGCGGGAACAATGAGCAGTTCTTC
once	TRBV6-5	TRBJ2-7	TRBD2	CASSRLAGASYEQYF	TGTGCCAGCAGTCGACTAGCGGGGGCGTCCTACGAGCAGTACTTC
.	TRBV7-2	TRBJ2-2	TRBD1	CASSLQTGDTGELFF	TGTGCCAGCAGCCTACAGACAGGGGACACCGGGGAGCTGTTTTTT
few	TRBV5-1	TRBJ2-3	TRBD1	CASSLGKGQGYTDTQYF	TGCGCCAGCAGCTTGGGCAAGGGACAGGGATACACAGATACGCAGTATTTT
.	TRBV10-2	TRBJ2-7	TRBD2	CASSTSGTHYEQYF	TGCGCCAGCAGTACTAGCGGGACGCACTACGAGCAGTACTTC
.	TRBV2	TRBJ1-5	.	CASSGEVQPQHF	TGTGCCAGCAGTGGGGAGGTGCAGCCCCAGCATTTT
.	TRBV28	TRBJ1-5	.	CASSPSAGPLSQPQHF	TGTGCCAGCAGTCCCTCGGCAGGGCCTCTCTCTCAGCCCCAGCATTTT
few	TRBV6-4	TRBJ2-3	TRBD1	CASSDTGGALDTQYF	TGTGCCAGCAGTGATACAGGGGGCGCATTAGATACGCAGTATTTT
.	TRBV11-2	TRBJ2-3	.	CASSFLDTQYF	TGTGCCAGCAGCTTCTTAGATACGCAGTATTTT
.	TRBV7-9	TRBJ1-5	TRBD1	CASSPGQGGGFHQPQHF	TGTGCCAGCAGCCCCGGACAGGGGGGTGGTTTTCATCAGCCCCAGCATTTT
.	TRBV21-1	TRBJ1-5	.	CASSERHRGRQPQHF	TGTGCCAGCAGCGAACGACACAGGGGCAGGCAGCCCCAGCATTTT
once	TRBV19	TRBJ2-7	TRBD1	CASSRGRRTGTGVYEQYF	TGTGCCAGTAGCCGCGGGAGGAGAACCGGGACAGGGGTATACGAGCAGTACTTC